This T cell receptor beta chain was sequenced in a study of OX40 agonist ivuxolimab in advanced cancers. General notes on the study: Ivuxolimab, which targeted the costimulatory receptor OX40 (CD134), was an agonistic, fully human IgG2 monoclonal antibody. The monotherapy dose-escalation portion (N = 52 patients) of the phase I ivuxolimab trial is reported in the paper. Prior anti-PD-1, anti-PD-L1 or anti-CTLA-4 therapy was permitted, and checkpoint inhibitors had been received by roughly 42% of dose-escalation patients. Intravenous ivuxolimab was administered to patients every 2 weeks at six dose levels: 0.01, 0.1, 0.3, 1.5, 3 and 10 mg/kg. Of the approximately 50 dose-escalation patients, hepatocellular carcinoma was present in approximately 20, melanoma in roughly 15, renal cell carcinoma in 9 and head and neck cancer in 9. A male proportion of nearly 85% and a mean age of approximately 55 years, ranging from roughly 23 to 90, were recorded for the dose-escalation cohort. Partial responses occurred in three dose-escalation patients: two with cutaneous melanoma and one with hepatocellular carcinoma. Peripheral TCRbeta sequencing was intended to test whether TCR sequence diversity was altered and clonal T-cell expansion was caused by ivuxolimab. What the authors observed across the whole study: At doses from 0.1 to 3.0 mg/kg, clonal expansion was seen in both CD4+ and CD8+ blood T cells between baseline and week 6. In partial responders in the 0.1-3.0 mg/kg groups, normalized peripheral clonal expansion was found to be among the lowest, especially among CD8+ T cells. Low levels of normalized T-cell clonal expansion were also seen in some patients who did not respond. After ivuxolimab, expanded clones were on average more numerous among CD8+ T cells than among CD4+ T cells. The antigen specificity of the clonally expanded peripheral T cells was not determined.

The CDR3 goes from the cysteine to the phenylalanine over 14 residues. CDR3 DNA only is kept here, 42 bases in frame from base 1. Trimming removed 3 bases from V and 1 base from J, leaving 10 bases between the germline ends. For CDR1 and CDR2, the germline V gene lists SGHRS and YFSETQ. Genomic DNA was extracted from sorted cells for sequencing of the TCRbeta CDR3 region. The immunoSEQ Assay was used to sequence the TCRbeta CDR3 regions. TCRdb limited this immuneACCESS table to in-frame rearrangements with V and J called. A share of clones is missing; checked studies link under half to unresolved V genes, and the rest is unexplained. The sample table shows 72,000 or so clones, and over 75% are seen once. The ten most abundant clones make up 5% of the sample. The trial excluded patients who had a history of autoimmune disease or who were on systemic immunosuppression. Peripheral blood for TCR sequencing was collected from all dose cohorts at baseline, on cycle 4 day 1, and on cycle 7 day 1. The samples were drawn from a first-in-human, open-label, multicenter phase I dose-escalation trial of ivuxolimab. Adults with locally advanced or metastatic melanoma, renal cell, hepatocellular, or head and neck squamous cell carcinoma were enrolled in the trial. Before TCR sequencing, CD4+ and CD8+ T cells were separately sorted from peripheral blood.

Worth noting for this clone: The clone's antigen remains unknown. No base qualities exist here, and no much larger clone lies one base off it.

This sample comprised CD4+ or CD8+ T cells sorted from blood, obtained in a trial of the OX40 agonist ivuxolimab. This clonotype originated in an adult with an advanced solid tumor such as melanoma, head and neck, liver or kidney cancer. The V gene is TRBV5-1 and the J gene is TRBJ1-1; a confident D gene designation cannot be given. The base sequence is TGCGCCAGCAGCTCCCTGATCGAGAACACTGAAGCTTTCTTT. Its translation reads: CASSSLIENTEAFF.